The text below deals with one TCR beta chain. As yet, its antigen is unknown. All donors participated as healthy donors of bone marrow. Germline CDR1 reads GTSNPN; CDR2 reads SVGIG (reference sequence). V shed 4 bases, J shed 1 base, and the junction held 7 bases outside the gene matches. This CDR3 is built from 15 residues. This entry belongs to a study of cytomegalovirus exposure and HLA in healthy donors. Study-level findings and limits: Rates of TCR association differed by HLA locus in a later analysis, with DRB1 highest and HLA-C lowest.

Primers included in the PCR were 60 Vbeta and 13 Jbeta primers. Sequenced by immunoSEQ multiplex PCR; TCRdb stores in-frame clones only, minus some. The data show about 35,000 clones, roughly 80% seen once. The sequence came from a male donor in good health and CMV-seronegative. Material for sequencing was PBMCs. The chain couples TRBV30 to TRBJ2-1, with 7 positions matching TRBD1. CDR3: CAWMPQTGSYNEQFF. CDR3 bases: TGTGCCTGGATGCCACAGACAGGGTCCTACAATGAGCAGTTCTTC.